The 21 T cell receptor beta chains given below trace back to one sample, sequenced in a study of early T cells in non-severe SARS-CoV-2 infection. TCRdb reanalysed the 5' RACE reads using MiXCR and keeps one entry per CDR3 protein. The sample consists of some 80,000 distinct CDR3 sequences, roughly 15% of them appearing once. Sequencing was carried out using whole blood. The receptors shown here come from an adult who was a healthcare worker with PCR-confirmed SARS-CoV-2 infection or an uninfected control (not recorded which).

This clonotype was picked up a small number of times. The rearrangement joins TRBV5-4 to TRBJ2-3; D is unclear. The V and J ends lost 0 bases and 0 bases respectively, with 5 bases between them. The CDR3 length is 14 residues. Per the germline V gene, CDR1 is SGHNT and CDR2 is YYREEE (reference sequence). CDR3 loop: CASSLGQSTDTQYF. The CDR3 coding sequence is TGTGCCAGCAGCTTGGGCCAGAGCACAGATACGCAGTATTTT.

This clonotype has at least ten counts. This chain uses TRBV6-6 with TRBJ1-3, with 8 bases aligning to TRBD1. The ends lost 6 bases at V and 4 bases at J; junction bases unmatched: 17. CDR3 length: 18 residues. Germline loops: CDR1 MNHNY, CDR2 SVGAGI (reference sequence). The CDR3 region is CASSRTGSALSRGNTIYF. The CDR3 DNA reads as TGTGCCAGCAGCCGGACAGGGTCGGCCTTATCTCGAGGAAACACCATATATTTT.

This rearrangement joins TRBV9 to TRBJ1-3; D remains unclear. Per the germline V gene, CDR1 is SGDLS and CDR2 is YYNGEE. The V end lost 4 bases, the J end lost 2 bases, and 13 bases lay between the germline ends. The CDR3 spans 15 residues. The CDR3 DNA reads TGTGCCAGCAGCCCGTTCCCGGGTCCTGGAAACACCATATATTTT. As protein: CASSPFPGPGNTIYF.

As to this clonotype: A read error may be the cause here, since a much bigger clone is one base away. V and J are TRBV18 and TRBJ2-3; D possibly corresponds to TRBD1 (5 bases). CDR1 and CDR2 from the germline V gene are KGHSH and LQKENI. The length of the CDR3 is 14 residues. The germline V and J ends were trimmed by 5 bases and 2 bases, with 11 bases remaining between them. The CDR3 here is CASSSTGTTDTQYF. The CDR3 region has the DNA TGTGCCAGCTCATCCACAGGAACCACAGATACGCAGTATTTT. Complete variable domain (other parts from reference TRBV18 and TRBJ2-3): NAGVMQNPRHLVRRRGQEARLRCSPMKGHSHVYWYRQLPEEGLKFMVYLQKENIIDESGMPKERFSAEFPKEGPSILRIQQVVRGDSAAYFCASSSTGTTDTQYFGPGTRLTVL.

This clonotype was counted ten times or more. CDR3 sequence (DNA): TGTGCCTGGAGACTAGCAGATACGCAGTATTTT. It encodes CAWRLADTQYF. V gene TRBV30 combines with J gene TRBJ2-3, with D possibly TRBD2 on 5 matching bases. Germline CDR1 GTSNPN, CDR2 SVGIG (reference sequence). The ends were cut back, 3 bases at V and 4 bases at J, with 5 bases in the middle. The CDR3 is 11 residues long.

The sample holds many counts of this clonotype. The V call is TRBV12-5, the J call TRBJ1-5; 7 positions match TRBD1. The germline V gene has CDR1 LGHNT and CDR2 FRNRAP. The trim removed 2 bases at V and 1 base at J, leaving 8 bases unmatched. The CDR3 has 17 amino acids. Here the CDR3 reads CASGLWAGGLSNQPQHF. CDR3 DNA: TGTGCTAGTGGTTTGTGGGCAGGGGGTTTAAGCAATCAGCCCCAGCATTTT.

There are a few counts of this clonotype. The V gene is TRBV27, the J gene TRBJ1-6; the D gene is possibly TRBD1 (5 bases). Trimming shortened V by 6 bases and J by 8 bases, and 17 bases separated the two germline ends. The germline V gene has CDR1 MNHEY and CDR2 SMNVEV (reference sequence). The CDR3 sequence is 15 residues long. This CDR3 reads CASSPLRTTYSPLHF. The DNA for the CDR3 is TGTGCCAGCAGCCCGCTGAGGACAACCTATTCACCCCTCCACTTT.

This rearrangement joins TRBV19 to TRBJ2-7; D is unclear. Germline values: CDR1 LNHDA, CDR2 SQIVND (reference sequence). V lost 6 bases and J 3 bases, leaving 12 bases between the germline ends. CDR3 length: 13 residues. The CDR3 DNA reads as TGTGCCAGTAGAATTGACGGACGCTACGAGCAGTACTTC. Protein: CASRIDGRYEQYF.

This clonotype has more than one count but fewer than ten. The V and J genes are TRBV29-1 and TRBJ1-2, with a possible D match to TRBD1 (5 bases). Trimming took 7 bases from V and 6 from J, leaving 18 bases between them. The CDR3 has 13 amino acids. CDR1 is SQVTM and CDR2 is ANQGSEA in the germline V gene. CDR3 sequence reads: CSARDPKKDGYTF. CDR3 coding DNA: TGCAGCGCCCGGGACCCAAAAAAGGATGGCTACACCTTC.

This clonotype was recorded at least ten times. This sequence joins TRBV11-2 and TRBJ2-5, with D uncertain. The CDR3 extends over 16 amino acids. With 1 base removed from V and 5 bases from J, the gap between germline ends came to 17 bases. The germline V gene encodes CDR1 SGHAT and CDR2 FQNNGV. DNA for the CDR3: TGTGCCAGCAGCTTAGGAACGACCCCAGCAACGGAGACCCAGTACTTC. This translates into CASSLGTTPATETQYF.

This clonotype was picked up many times. The chain uses TRBV4-3 and TRBJ2-7; D is uncertain. Germline V gene sequence: CDR1 LGHNA, CDR2 YSLEER. With 2 bases removed from V and 6 bases from J, the gap between germline ends came to 20 bases. CDR3 length: 16 residues. In DNA form, the CDR3 reads TGCGCCAGCAGCCAATCACCTTCGATGCTCCACGGCGAGCAGTACTTC. As protein: CASSQSPSMLHGEQYF.

There are a few counts of this clonotype. This sequence joins TRBV11-2 and TRBJ2-7; D uncertain. CDR1 is SGHAT and CDR2 is FQNNGV in the germline V gene. This CDR3 has 13 residues. V was trimmed by 5 bases and J by 3 bases, leaving 11 bases between them. CDR3 in amino acids: CASSPGLIYEQYF. CDR3 bases: TGTGCCAGCAGCCCCGGGCTAATCTACGAGCAGTACTTC.

The chain employs TRBV4-1 and TRBJ2-6; 7 nucleotides match TRBD1. CDR1 is MGHRA, CDR2 YSYEKL, per germline. V was clipped by 1 base and J by 1 base; unmatched bases: 7. The CDR3 totals 18 residues. The CDR3 DNA reads as TGCGCCAGCAGCCAAGGCCGGGACAGTGAATCTGGGGCCAACGTCCTGACTTTC. Amino acids: CASSQGRDSESGANVLTF.

This clonotype appeared many times. The chain recombines TRBV11-2 with TRBJ2-3, with 8 bases that match TRBD2. This CDR3 is built from 16 residues. Per the germline V gene, CDR1 is SGHAT and CDR2 is FQNNGV. Trimming cost V 7 bases and J 0 bases; bases outside gene matches: 9. CDR3 DNA sequence: TGTGCCAGCACCGAACGACTAGCGCCTAGCACAGATACGCAGTATTTT. Translation gives CASTERLAPSTDTQYF.

This clonotype was counted a few times. The chain recombines TRBV12-3 or TRBV12-4 with TRBJ1-3; D gene ambiguous. V was shortened by 5 bases and J by 9 bases, with 8 bases between the two germline ends. The CDR3 consists of 11 residues. The CDR3 loop reads CASSEAPTIYF. The CDR3 DNA sequence: TGTGCCAGCAGTGAAGCCCCCACCATATATTTT.

V and J are TRBV10-3 and TRBJ1-3; 8 nucleotides agree with TRBD1. The CDR3 runs to 14 residues. Per germline, CDR1 ENHRY and CDR2 SYGVKD. Trimming at V came to 6 bases and at J to 5 bases, leaving 6 bases not matched to a gene. The CDR3 DNA reads TGTGCCATCAGCTCCGGACAGGGTAGAAACACCATATATTTT. It codes for CAISSGQGRNTIYF.

The genes are TRBV6-6 and TRBJ1-2; D is uncertain. The CDR3 extends over 13 amino acids. The germline CDR1 and CDR2 sequences are MNHNY and SVGAGI (reference sequence). V was cut by 6 bases and J by 5 bases, with 13 bases left in between. The CDR3 DNA is TGTGCCAGCAGCCCCGGACTTCTATATGGCTACACCTTC. This translates into CASSPGLLYGYTF.

The V and J genes are TRBV6-2 or TRBV6-3 and TRBJ2-7; no firm D call. This CDR3 is 13 amino acids long. Between the trimmed V and J ends, which lost 7 bases and 2 bases, there was a span of 12 bases. Germline values: CDR1 MNHEY, CDR2 SVGEGT. The DNA of the CDR3 is TGTGCCAGCATTGATGGGGATACCTACGAGCAGTACTTC. Residues: CASIDGDTYEQYF.

This clonotype was recorded at least ten times. CDR3: CASSLVGRANGYTF. CDR3 in DNA: TGTGCCAGCAGCTTAGTGGGGAGGGCCAATGGCTACACCTTC. V is TRBV11-2 and J is TRBJ1-2; D ambiguous. Trimming removed 1 base at V and 6 bases at J, with 12 bases between. The CDR3 sequence is 14 residues long. Per germline, CDR1 SGHAT and CDR2 FQNNGV.

The rearrangement uses TRBV3-2 and TRBJ2-5; TRBD1 is the table's D call and was not checked against the DNA. TRBV3-2 is annotated as a pseudogene. The CDR3 sequence is 14 residues long. Here the CDR3 reads CASSQVQGGETQYF. The CDR3 bases are TGTGCCAGCAGCCAAGTTCAGGGGGGAGAGACCCAGTACTTC.

Ten or more counts support this clonotype. V usage is TRBV11-3 and J usage is TRBJ2-1; D ambiguous. The CDR3 is made up of 14 amino acids. Trimming removed 0 bases from V and 5 bases from J, with 8 bases in between. CDR1 SGHNT and CDR2 YENEEA come from the germline V gene. CDR3 coding DNA: TGTGCCAGCAGCTTAGAATGGGCGGACAATGAGCAGTTCTTC. It yields the protein CASSLEWADNEQFF.